This TCR beta chain originates from a study of tumor-infiltrating lymphocytes in glioblastoma multiforme. The CDR3 totals 13 residues. The germline V gene encodes CDR1 SQVTM and CDR2 ANQGSEA. V was clipped by 6 bases and J by 7 bases; unmatched bases: 12. Three nested ARM-PCR rounds with V-beta and C-beta primers built TCRB libraries. A single record per CDR3 protein comes from TCRdb applying MiXCR to the multiplex PCR reads. The data contain about 32,000 distinct CDR3 sequences, around 55% of them singletons. The sequenced material came from brain tumor tissue. The rearrangement joins TRBV29-1 to TRBJ2-7; TRBD1 matches 7 bases. This receptor was taken from a male donor with glioblastoma. Here the CDR3 DNA reads TGCAGCGTCGCCATCGGGACAGAGTATGAGCAGTACTTC. Protein sequence: CSVAIGTEYEQYF.